The rows below give T cell receptor beta chains drawn from one sample of a study of blood T cell repertoires in COVID-19. Some clones are missing from TCRdb's copy, which holds only in-frame ones; the method was immunoSEQ multiplex PCR. Among 150,000 to 200,000 clones, about 90% were seen once, and the ten largest hold 0.55% to 0.8%. Sequenced sample: peripheral blood. These receptors were collected from a man aged 45-65 years with acute or convalescent COVID-19. The CDR3 runs from the conserved cysteine through the conserved F or W. A D gene is named only where the DNA matches it firmly. Clone sizes are given selectively: once, few, many, or a class where the clone is expanded.

V gene	J gene	clone size	D gene	CDR3 DNA	CDR3 protein
TRBV3-1/TRBV3-2	TRBJ1-3	.	TRBD1	TGTGCCAGCAGCCATACTGACAGGGAAAGGTATTTT	CASSHTDRERYF
TRBV10-3	TRBJ1-6	.	.	TGTGCCATCAGCCGGGGTCAGGTTAATTCACCCCTCCACTTT	CAISRGQVNSPLHF
TRBV10-1	TRBJ2-2	.	TRBD1	TGCGCCAGCAGTGAGTCGTGGGGGACAGGGCGCGGCGGGGAGCTGTTTTTT	CASSESWGTGRGGELFF
TRBV6-5	TRBJ1-1	few	TRBD1	TGTGCCAGCAGTTTCGGGACAGGGCAAGCTTTCTTT	CASSFGTGQAFF
TRBV28	TRBJ2-7	.	TRBD1	TGTGCCAGCAGCGGACAGGGATTTTACGAGCAGTACTTC	CASSGQGFYEQYF
TRBV19	TRBJ2-6	.	TRBD1	TGTGCCAGTAGTCCCGACAGGGACTCTGGGGCCAACGTCCTGACTTTC	CASSPDRDSGANVLTF
TRBV6-5	TRBJ1-1	.	.	TGTGCCAGCAGTTACAACAGGGAAACTGAAGCTTTCTTT	CASSYNRETEAFF
TRBV20-1	TRBJ2-7	.	.	TGCACCCGGGTCCTTCGGGAGTTC	CTRVLREF
TRBV28	TRBJ1-6	.	TRBD1	TGTGCCAGCAGTTCGGACAGGGGTGATAATTCACCCCTCCACTTT	CASSSDRGDNSPLHF
TRBV6-5	TRBJ2-3	.	TRBD2	TGTGCCAGCAAACCCGGCGGGAGTACAGATACGCAGTATTTT	CASKPGGSTDTQYF
TRBV5-1	TRBJ1-5	.	.	TGCGCCAGCACGGGGTCGGGCAATCAGCCCCAGCATTTT	CASTGSGNQPQHF
TRBV27	TRBJ2-4	.	.	TGTGCCAGCAGGGGGGGACAGAGAAAAAACATTCAGTACTTC	CASRGGQRKNIQYF
TRBV5-1	TRBJ2-5	.	.	TGCGCCAGCAGCTTGGGACAGCTGCAAGAGACCCAGTACTTC	CASSLGQLQETQYF
TRBV27	TRBJ1-3	.	.	TGTGCCAGCAGTTTATCACAGGCCGGAAACACCATATATTTT	CASSLSQAGNTIYF
TRBV30	TRBJ1-6	once	.	TGTGCCTGGAGTGTAATGGGGGCATGGTCACCCCTCCACTTT	CAWSVMGAWSPLHF
TRBV21-1	TRBJ1-5	once	.	TGTGCCAGCAGCGGGACAGGGCTCCAGCCCCAGCATTTT	CASSGTGLQPQHF
TRBV27	TRBJ2-3	.	.	TGTGCCAGTAAGAGGCAGAGCACAGATACGCAGTATTTT	CASKRQSTDTQYF
TRBV30	TRBJ1-1	.	TRBD1	TGTGCCTGGATGCCGCCGGGACAGGGAGTGATGGTTTGGACTGAAGCTTTCTTT	CAWMPPGQGVMVWTEAFF
TRBV5-1	TRBJ1-5	.	TRBD1	TGCGCCAGCAGCTGGGGACAGGGAGATCAGCCCCAGCATTTT	CASSWGQGDQPQHF
TRBV7-8	TRBJ1-4	.	.	TGTGCCAGCAGCTTGATCCCGCCCGGGGGTGTGAACGAAAAACTGTTTTTT	CASSLIPPGGVNEKLFF
TRBV5-1	TRBJ1-1	.	TRBD1	TGCGCCAGCAGCCCAGGGACAGGGGGCGCAAGGAACACTGAAGCTTTCTTT	CASSPGTGGARNTEAFF
TRBV6-5	TRBJ2-2	.	.	TGTGCCAGCAATCTACCCGGGGGGGAGCTGTTTTTT	CASNLPGGELFF
TRBV6-1	TRBJ2-4	.	.	TGTGCCAGCAGTGTCACCCGGGGGGCAGTAGCCAAAAACATTCAGTACTTC	CASSVTRGAVAKNIQYF
TRBV29-1	TRBJ2-1	.	TRBD2	TGCAGCGCTGTGGGCCTAGCGGGAGTTAGCTCCTACAATGAGCAGTTCTTC	CSAVGLAGVSSYNEQFF
TRBV14	TRBJ1-2	.	.	TGTGCCAGCAGCTCCACAGGGTTAGCTGGCTACACCTTC	CASSSTGLAGYTF
TRBV5-4	TRBJ2-5	.	TRBD2	TGTGCCAGCAGCCTCGGACTAGCGGGCCAAGAGACCCAGTACTTC	CASSLGLAGQETQYF
TRBV6-5	TRBJ1-5	.	.	TGTGCCAGCAGTTATCGGGATGGTCAGCCCCAGCATTTT	CASSYRDGQPQHF